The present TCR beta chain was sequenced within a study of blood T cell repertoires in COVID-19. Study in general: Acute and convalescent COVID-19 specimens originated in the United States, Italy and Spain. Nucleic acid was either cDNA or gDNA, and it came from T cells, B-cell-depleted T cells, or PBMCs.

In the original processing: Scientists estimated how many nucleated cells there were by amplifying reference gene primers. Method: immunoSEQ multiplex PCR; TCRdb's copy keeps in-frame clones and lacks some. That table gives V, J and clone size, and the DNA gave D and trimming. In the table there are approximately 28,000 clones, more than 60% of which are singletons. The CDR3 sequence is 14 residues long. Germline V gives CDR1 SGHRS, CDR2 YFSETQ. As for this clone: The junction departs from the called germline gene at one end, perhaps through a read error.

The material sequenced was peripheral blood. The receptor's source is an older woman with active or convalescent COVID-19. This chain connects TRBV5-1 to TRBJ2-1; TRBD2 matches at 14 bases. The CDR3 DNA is TGCGCCAGCAGAAGAGACGGGACTAGCGGGGGCCCAATCTTC. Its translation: CASRRDGTSGGPIF. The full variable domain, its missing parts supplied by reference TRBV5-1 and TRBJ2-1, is KAGVTQTPRYLIKTRGQQVTLSCSPISGHRSVSWYQQTPGQGLQFLFEYFSETQRNKGNFPGRFSGRQFSNSRSEMNVSTLELGDSALYLCASRRDGTSGGPIFGPGTRLTVL.